Presented here are 31 T cell receptor beta chains from one specimen sequenced in a study of blood T cell repertoires in COVID-19. Libraries were prepared by immunoSEQ multiplex PCR; TCRdb keeps only in-frame clonotypes and omits some of them. Of a few hundred thousand clones listed, around 84% are singletons. Sequencing input: PBMCs or T cells enriched from blood (not recorded which). These receptors were collected from a man aged 35 to 55 who had recovered from COVID-19.

The chain employs TRBV11-1 and TRBJ2-7, with TRBD2 matching over 7 bases. V was pared by 5 bases and J by 1 base, with 5 bases of the junction left unmatched. In germline, CDR1 is SGHAT, CDR2 FQDESV (reference sequence). This CDR3 is built from 14 residues. This chain's CDR3 is CASSEGLVSYEQYF. CDR3 sequence (DNA): TGTGCCAGCAGCGAAGGACTAGTATCCTACGAGCAGTACTTC.

The genes are TRBV3-1 (or the pseudogene TRBV3-2) and TRBJ2-1, with TRBD2 as a possible D gene (6 bases). This CDR3 has 16 amino acids. V lost 3 bases and J 0 bases, leaving 12 bases between the germline ends. Germline loops: CDR1 LGHDT, CDR2 YNNKEL (reference sequence). This chain's CDR3 is CASSQSLAPSYNEQFF. The CDR3 nucleotides read TGTGCCAGCAGCCAGTCCCTAGCGCCCTCCTACAATGAGCAGTTCTTC.

The V gene is TRBV7-9, the J gene TRBJ2-3; TRBD2 agrees at 13 bases. CDR3 size: 18 residues. The germline V gene encodes CDR1 SEHNR and CDR2 FQNEAQ (reference sequence). V dropped 5 bases and J dropped 2; count of bases not matched to a gene: 10. The CDR3, as DNA: TGTGCCAGCAGCCATACTAGCGGGAGGGCCCGAATCACAGATACGCAGTATTTT. Amino acids: CASSHTSGRARITDTQYF.

The chain uses TRBV10-3 and TRBJ1-2; D remains ambiguous. V was pared by 2 bases and J by 0 bases, with 13 bases between. The length of the CDR3 is 16 residues. The V gene's germline CDR1 is ENHRY and CDR2 SYGVKD. The CDR3 protein is CAISEPSFTTNYGYTF. CDR3 bases: TGTGCCATCAGTGAGCCCAGCTTTACTACTAACTATGGCTACACCTTC.

J is TRBJ2-7 and V is TRBV7-9, with a weak D call TRBD1 (5 bases). Trimming took 5 bases from V and 6 from J, leaving 20 bases between them. Germline CDR1 SEHNR, CDR2 FQNEAQ (reference sequence). CDR3 length: 15 residues. Written as DNA, the CDR3 is TGTGCCAGCAGCCCGATAGTCCTGGGGCAGGGCGAGCAGTACTTC. Its translation is CASSPIVLGQGEQYF.

CDR3 sequence reads: CASRTPDRRQNQPQHF. The DNA for the CDR3 is TGTGCCAGCAGGACCCCCGACAGGAGACAAAATCAGCCCCAGCATTTT. The rearrangement joins TRBV28 to TRBJ1-5; a possible D gene is TRBD1 (6 bases). Germline CDR1 MDHEN, CDR2 SYDVKM. The length of the CDR3 is 16 residues. Deletions cut 6 bases from V and 4 bases from J, with 19 bases between.

V and J are TRBV29-1 and TRBJ2-7, with D hard to call. This CDR3 is built from 12 residues. Trimming removed 4 bases at V and 2 bases at J, with 9 bases between. Germline V gene lookup returns CDR1 SQVTM and CDR2 ANQGSEA. The CDR3 coding sequence is TGCAGCGTTGTTTTCAGTGCCTACGAGCAGTACTTC. Translation gives CSVVFSAYEQYF.

The chain links TRBV6-2 or TRBV6-3 to TRBJ1-1; the match to TRBD1 covers 7 bases. V dropped 2 bases and J dropped 5; count of bases not matched to a gene: 5. This CDR3 comprises 14 residues. CDR1 MNHEY and CDR2 SVGEGT come from the germline V gene. In DNA form, the CDR3 reads TGTGCCAGCAGTTACCGGACAGGAGGGACTGAAGCTTTCTTT. Protein sequence: CASSYRTGGTEAFF.

The V gene is TRBV19, the J gene TRBJ1-3; 8 nucleotides match TRBD1. Germline CDR1 reads LNHDA; CDR2 reads SQIVND (reference sequence). There are 15 residues in the CDR3. V shed 7 bases, J shed 4 bases, and the junction held 9 bases outside the gene matches. The CDR3 loop is CASTSGTGSGNTIYF. CDR3 DNA: TGTGCCAGTACCTCCGGGACAGGTTCCGGAAACACCATATATTTT. The full variable domain, with the rest looked up from reference TRBV19 and TRBJ1-3, is DGGITQSPKYLFRKEGQNVTLSCEQNLNHDAMYWYRQDPGQGLRLIYYSQIVNDFQKGDIAEGYSVSREKKESFPLTVTSAQKNPTAFYLCASTSGTGSGNTIYFGEGSWLTVV.

In DNA, the CDR3 is TGTGCCAGCAGTTTCCGGGGACTACTGAACAATGAGCAGTTCTTC. It codes for CASSFRGLLNNEQFF. The chain uses TRBV6-2 or TRBV6-3 and TRBJ2-1; 7 nucleotides line up with TRBD2. The CDR3 has 15 residues. Germline CDR1 reads MNHEY; CDR2 reads SVGEGT. The junction had 8 bases not matched to a gene; V was cut back by 4 bases and J by 5 bases.

This clone was recorded only once. The chain combines TRBV19 with TRBJ1-2, with TRBD1 matching over 10 bases. In germline, CDR1 is LNHDA, CDR2 SQIVND (reference sequence). Unmatched junction bases numbered 10, after V lost 1 base and J lost 2 bases. The CDR3 is made up of 18 amino acids. The CDR3 loop reads CASSIVLLGTGANYGYTF. The CDR3, as DNA: TGTGCCAGTAGTATAGTCCTACTCGGGACAGGGGCAAACTATGGCTACACCTTC. The variable domain in full, completed from reference TRBV19 and TRBJ1-2, reads DGGITQSPKYLFRKEGQNVTLSCEQNLNHDAMYWYRQDPGQGLRLIYYSQIVNDFQKGDIAEGYSVSREKKESFPLTVTSAQKNPTAFYLCASSIVLLGTGANYGYTFGSGTRLTVV.

The chain carries TRBV30 and TRBJ1-5; a possible D gene is TRBD1 (5 bases). The CDR3 is made up of 12 amino acids. The V gene lost 2 bases and the J gene lost 5 bases, with 7 bases spanning the gap. Germline V lookup: CDR1 GTSNPN, CDR2 SVGIG (reference sequence). The CDR3 nucleotides read TGTGCCTGGAGTCAGGGCTATCAGCCCCAGCATTTT. It encodes CAWSQGYQPQHF.

The rearrangement joins TRBV3-1 (or the pseudogene TRBV3-2) to TRBJ1-4, with no clear D. Germline V gene sequence: CDR1 LGHDT, CDR2 YNNKEL (reference sequence). Trimming left V 4 bases short and J 0 bases short, with 15 bases between. The CDR3 contains 17 residues. The chain's CDR3 is CASSPTGSPPTNEKLFF. Written as DNA, the CDR3 is TGTGCCAGCAGCCCCACGGGTAGTCCCCCAACTAATGAAAAACTGTTTTTT.

This sequence joins TRBV2 and TRBJ2-6, with 7 bases identical to TRBD1. Unmatched junction bases numbered 7, after V lost 4 bases and J lost 4 bases. CDR1 is SNHLY and CDR2 is FYNNEI in the germline V gene. The CDR3 runs to 16 residues. CDR3 protein: CASSGDRARGANVLTF. CDR3 nucleotide sequence: TGTGCCAGCAGTGGTGACAGGGCTAGGGGGGCCAACGTCCTGACTTTC.

This rearrangement joins TRBV9 to TRBJ1-2; the match to TRBD1 covers 9 bases. The CDR3 is 17 residues long. The germline gives CDR1 SGDLS, CDR2 YYNGEE. V trimming: 3 bases; J trimming: 1 base; junction bases outside the gene matches: 10. Here the CDR3 reads CASSAPGTGMNNYGYTF. The CDR3 DNA reads TGTGCCAGCAGCGCACCCGGGACAGGGATGAATAACTATGGCTACACCTTC.

The chain is built from TRBV28 and TRBJ2-3; perhaps TRBD1 as D (5 bases). Trimming shortened V by 5 bases and J by 13 bases, and 16 bases separated the two germline ends. Germline CDR1 reads MDHEN; CDR2 reads SYDVKM. CDR3 length: 12 residues. CDR3 region: CASSPATAREYF. CDR3 coding DNA: TGTGCCAGCAGTCCCGCGACAGCGCGAGAGTATTTT.

The chain combines TRBV18 with TRBJ2-1; D may be TRBD2 (6 bases). Germline V gene data show CDR1 as KGHSH and CDR2 as LQKENI. V gave up 6 bases and J gave up 8 bases, with 8 bases separating them. The CDR3 spans 11 residues. The CDR3 bases are TGTGCCAGCTCCCGGGAGTATGAGCAGTTCTTC. Amino acids: CASSREYEQFF.

J is TRBJ1-2 and V is TRBV19; 10 nucleotides match TRBD1. Germline CDR1 reads LNHDA; CDR2 reads SQIVND (reference sequence). This CDR3 is 14 amino acids long. V was clipped by 9 bases and J by 2 bases; unmatched bases: 6. CDR3: CASLRQGANYGYTF. Written as DNA, the CDR3 is TGTGCCAGCTTACGACAGGGGGCCAACTATGGCTACACCTTC.

The genes are TRBV7-3 and TRBJ1-1; D is perhaps TRBD1 (6 bases). CDR1 is SGHTA and CDR2 is FQGTGA in the germline V gene. Trimming took 0 bases from V and 1 from J, leaving 9 bases between them. This CDR3 is 15 amino acids long. This CDR3 is CASSLTQGQNTEAFF. As DNA, the CDR3 is TGTGCCAGCAGCTTAACGCAGGGGCAGAACACTGAAGCTTTCTTT.

This chain joins TRBV4-1 and TRBJ2-7, with D possibly TRBD2 on 5 matching bases. The CDR3 has 15 amino acids. Germline V gene data show CDR1 as MGHRA and CDR2 as YSYEKL. The germline V and J ends were trimmed by 4 bases and 6 bases, with 19 bases remaining between them. CDR3: CASSLIKAAEGEQYF. For the CDR3, the DNA is TGCGCCAGCAGCCTGATTAAGGCCGCCGAGGGCGAGCAGTACTTC.

The V gene is TRBV7-2, the J gene TRBJ2-7; TRBD1 matches 8 bases. The CDR3 has 17 amino acids. The V gene's germline CDR1 is SGHTA and CDR2 FQGNSA. Trimming removed 1 base from V and 5 bases from J; junction bases left unmatched: 13. As DNA, the CDR3 is TGTGCCAGCAGCTTAGGTGCCCCCTCGGACAGGGTCCACGAGCAGTACTTC. Translated: CASSLGAPSDRVHEQYF.

The rearrangement links TRBV4-3 to TRBJ2-7, with D possibly TRBD1 on 5 matching bases. The CDR3 is 15 residues long. The ends were cut back, 0 bases at V and 7 bases at J, with 16 bases in the middle. Germline V gives CDR1 LGHNA, CDR2 YSLEER. The CDR3 nucleotides are TGCGCCAGCAGCCAAGAATTGACAGCCGGTGGGGAGCAGTACTTC. Residues: CASSQELTAGGEQYF.

In DNA form, the CDR3 reads TGTGCCACCAGCAGAAGTCGTACAGGGACGAACACTGAAGCTTTCTTT. This encodes CATSRSRTGTNTEAFF. The chain uses TRBV15 and TRBJ1-1; possibly TRBD1 for D (6 bases). Germline-derived CDR1 and CDR2 are LNHNV and YYDKDF (reference sequence). There are 16 residues in the CDR3. The V and J ends lost 2 bases and 1 base respectively, with 14 bases between them.

The chain is built from TRBV19 and TRBJ1-4; possible D gene TRBD1, 6 bases. The V gene lost 3 bases and the J gene lost 5 bases, with 19 bases spanning the gap. Germline CDR1 LNHDA, CDR2 SQIVND (reference sequence). CDR3 length: 17 residues. This CDR3 reads CASSIPLRTVLNEKLFF. In nucleotides, the CDR3 is TGTGCCAGTAGTATCCCCCTTCGGACAGTCCTGAATGAAAAACTGTTTTTT. Together with reference TRBV19 and TRBJ1-4, the CDR3 gives the full variable domain: DGGITQSPKYLFRKEGQNVTLSCEQNLNHDAMYWYRQDPGQGLRLIYYSQIVNDFQKGDIAEGYSVSREKKESFPLTVTSAQKNPTAFYLCASSIPLRTVLNEKLFFGSGTQLSVL.

The chain employs TRBV7-2 and TRBJ2-5, with 7 nucleotides matching TRBD2. This CDR3 contains 16 residues. V trimming: 2 bases; J trimming: 5 bases; junction bases outside the gene matches: 11. CDR1 and CDR2 from the germline V gene are SGHTA and FQGNSA. The CDR3 sequence: CASSLIGFAGEETQYF. CDR3 sequence (DNA): TGTGCCAGCAGCTTAATTGGTTTTGCGGGAGAGGAGACCCAGTACTTC. Together with reference TRBV7-2 and TRBJ2-5, the CDR3 gives the full variable domain: GAGVSQSPSNKVTEKGKDVELRCDPISGHTALYWYRQSLGQGLEFLIYFQGNSAPDKSGLPSDRFSAERTGGSVSTLTIQRTQQEDSAVYLCASSLIGFAGEETQYFGPGTRLLVL.

The chain has TRBV12-3 or TRBV12-4 and TRBJ1-1; no definite D call. V gave up 9 bases and J gave up 10 bases, with 6 bases separating them. The length of the CDR3 is 8 residues. This CDR3 is CASGGAFF. The CDR3 bases are TGTGCCAGTGGCGGAGCTTTCTTT.

The V call is TRBV27, the J call TRBJ1-6; 10 bases fit TRBD1. CDR3 length: 15 residues. CDR1 is MNHEY, CDR2 SMNVEV, per germline (reference sequence). The junction had 1 base not matched to a gene; V was cut back by 1 base and J by 7 bases. The CDR3 here is CASSLLGQGNSPLHF. As DNA, the CDR3 is TGTGCCAGCAGTTTATTGGGACAGGGGAATTCACCCCTCCACTTT.

The genes are TRBV25-1 and TRBJ2-5; 9 nucleotides align to TRBD1. Unmatched junction bases numbered 7, after V lost 8 bases and J lost 3 bases. The germline gives CDR1 MGHDK, CDR2 SYGVNS. There are 14 residues in the CDR3. CDR3 nucleotides: TGTGCCAGCCTCGACAGGGGGTTCAAAGAGACCCAGTACTTC. Amino acid sequence: CASLDRGFKETQYF.

V and J are TRBV29-1 and TRBJ1-1, with TRBD1 matching over 9 bases. The CDR3 spans 11 residues. CDR1 and CDR2 (germline): SQVTM, ANQGSEA. The V segment lost 4 bases and the J segment 8 bases; nucleotides outside the gene matches: 2. CDR3 sequence reads: CSVGGQGEAFF. CDR3 nucleotides: TGCAGCGTTGGAGGACAGGGGGAAGCTTTCTTT.

This rearrangement joins TRBV2 to TRBJ2-7; 8 nucleotides align to TRBD1. Germline-derived CDR1 and CDR2 are SNHLY and FYNNEI. V shed 7 bases and J 2 bases; nucleotides not matched to a gene: 10. The CDR3 has 15 residues. CDR3 region: CASKWTGLNAYEQYF. The CDR3 nucleotides read TGTGCCAGCAAGTGGACAGGGTTAAACGCCTACGAGCAGTACTTC.

This chain uses TRBV19 with TRBJ1-1, with D unresolved. The ends were cut back, 2 bases at V and 6 bases at J, with 13 bases in the middle. There are 14 residues in the CDR3. Germline V gene sequence: CDR1 LNHDA, CDR2 SQIVND (reference sequence). The CDR3 spells CASSIRSGKSEAFF. CDR3 sequence (DNA): TGTGCCAGTAGTATACGTTCGGGAAAGTCTGAAGCTTTCTTT. Full variable domain (rest looked up from reference TRBV19 and TRBJ1-1): DGGITQSPKYLFRKEGQNVTLSCEQNLNHDAMYWYRQDPGQGLRLIYYSQIVNDFQKGDIAEGYSVSREKKESFPLTVTSAQKNPTAFYLCASSIRSGKSEAFFGQGTRLTVV.